This paragraph reports one TCR beta chain. The antigen is unknown. This entry belongs to a study of CD8 T cells in Susac syndrome. Study in general: When blood was drawn, patients with Susac syndrome were on intravenous immunoglobulin alone, on corticosteroids, or therapy-naive. Study results and limitations: Clonal expansion was not observed in the Susac syndrome CD4+ T cell repertoires.

The RNA input was 0.5 to 1 ug, and it was reverse transcribed with random hexamers. It was immunoSEQ multiplex PCR that amplified TCR beta CDR3 across 54 Vbeta and 13 Jbeta. One entry per CDR3 protein results from TCRdb running MiXCR on the immunoSEQ multiplex PCR reads. The sample holds 200,000 to 300,000 distinct CDR3 sequences; 90% to 97% are singletons and the top ten take about 0.094%. J was trimmed by 2 bases and V by 6 bases; bases with no gene match: 7. Looked up from germline, CDR1 is DFQATT and CDR2 is SNEGSKA (reference sequence). This CDR3 has 13 residues. The chain carries TRBV20-1 and TRBJ2-7, with TRBD2 matching 7 bases. The TCR comes from a human donor with Susac syndrome. What was sequenced was CD4+ T cells from PBMCs. CDR3 DNA: TGCAGTGCACATAGCGGGCCCCCCTACGAGCAGTACTTC. Its protein product is CSAHSGPPYEQYF.